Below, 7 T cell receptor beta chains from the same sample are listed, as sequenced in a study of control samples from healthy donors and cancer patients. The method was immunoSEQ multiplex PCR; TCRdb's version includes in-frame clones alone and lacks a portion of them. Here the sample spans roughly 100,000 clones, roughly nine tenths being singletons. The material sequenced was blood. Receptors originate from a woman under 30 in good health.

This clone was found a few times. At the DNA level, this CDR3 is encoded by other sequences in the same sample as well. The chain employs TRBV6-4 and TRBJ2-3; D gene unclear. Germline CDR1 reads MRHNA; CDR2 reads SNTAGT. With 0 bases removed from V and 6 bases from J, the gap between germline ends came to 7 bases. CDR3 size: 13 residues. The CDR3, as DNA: TGTGCCAGCAGTGACTCCGAGAGGGATACGCAGTATTTT. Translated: CASSDSERDTQYF.

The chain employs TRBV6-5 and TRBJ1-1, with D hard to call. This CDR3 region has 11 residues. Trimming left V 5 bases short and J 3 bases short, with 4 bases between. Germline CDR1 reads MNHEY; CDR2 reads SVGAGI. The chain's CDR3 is CASSQYTEAFF. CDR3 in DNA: TGTGCCAGCAGTCAGTACACTGAAGCTTTCTTT.

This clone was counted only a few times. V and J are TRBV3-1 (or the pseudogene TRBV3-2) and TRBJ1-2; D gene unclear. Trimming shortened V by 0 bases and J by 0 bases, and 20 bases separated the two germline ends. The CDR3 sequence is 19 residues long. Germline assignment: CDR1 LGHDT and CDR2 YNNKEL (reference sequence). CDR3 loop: CASSQDDRAARGANYGYTF. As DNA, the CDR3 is TGTGCCAGCAGCCAAGATGATAGGGCCGCCCGCGGGGCTAACTATGGCTACACCTTC.

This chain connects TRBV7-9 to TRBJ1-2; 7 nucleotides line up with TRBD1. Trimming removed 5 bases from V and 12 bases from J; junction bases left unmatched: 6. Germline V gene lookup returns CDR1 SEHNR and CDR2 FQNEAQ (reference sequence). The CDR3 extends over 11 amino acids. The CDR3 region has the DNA TGTGCCAGCAGCCAATACAGGGGCAACACCTTC. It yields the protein CASSQYRGNTF.

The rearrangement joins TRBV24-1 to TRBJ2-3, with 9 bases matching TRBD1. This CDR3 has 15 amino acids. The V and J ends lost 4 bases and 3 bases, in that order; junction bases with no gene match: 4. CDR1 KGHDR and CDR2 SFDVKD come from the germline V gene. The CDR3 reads CATSDRTGVTDTQYF. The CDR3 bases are TGTGCCACCAGTGACCGGACAGGGGTGACAGATACGCAGTATTTT.

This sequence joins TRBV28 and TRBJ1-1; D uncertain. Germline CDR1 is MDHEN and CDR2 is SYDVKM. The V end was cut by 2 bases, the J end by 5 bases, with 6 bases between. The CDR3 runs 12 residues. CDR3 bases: TGTGCCAGCAGTTTACTAAGGACTGAAGCTTTCTTT. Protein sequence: CASSLLRTEAFF.

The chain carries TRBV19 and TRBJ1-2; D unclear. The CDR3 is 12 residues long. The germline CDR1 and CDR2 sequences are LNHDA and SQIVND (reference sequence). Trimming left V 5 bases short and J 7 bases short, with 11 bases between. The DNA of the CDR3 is TGTGCCAGTAGTGTGGTGAAGGGTGGCTACACCTTC. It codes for CASSVVKGGYTF.